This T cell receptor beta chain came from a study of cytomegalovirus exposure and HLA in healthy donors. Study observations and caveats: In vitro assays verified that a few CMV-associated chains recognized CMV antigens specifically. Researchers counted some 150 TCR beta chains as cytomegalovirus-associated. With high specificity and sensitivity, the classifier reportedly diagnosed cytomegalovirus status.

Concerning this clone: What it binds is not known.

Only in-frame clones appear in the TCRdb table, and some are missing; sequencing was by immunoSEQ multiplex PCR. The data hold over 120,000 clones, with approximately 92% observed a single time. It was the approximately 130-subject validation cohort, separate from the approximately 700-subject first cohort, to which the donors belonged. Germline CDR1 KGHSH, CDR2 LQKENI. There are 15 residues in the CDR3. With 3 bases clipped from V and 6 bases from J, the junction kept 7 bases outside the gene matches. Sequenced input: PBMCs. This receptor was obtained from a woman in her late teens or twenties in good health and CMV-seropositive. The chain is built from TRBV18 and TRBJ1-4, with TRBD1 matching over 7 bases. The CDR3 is CASSPPGQSYEKLFF. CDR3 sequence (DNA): TGTGCCAGCTCACCTCCGGGACAGAGTTATGAAAAACTGTTTTTT.